This T cell receptor (beta chain) was retrieved from a study of T cell changes during pregnancy in multiple sclerosis. The protocol was immunoSEQ multiplex PCR, while the TCRdb copy is restricted to in-frame clones and leaves out a portion. The sample records 68,000 or so clones, around 92% being singletons. Germline V gene data show CDR1 as LGHNA and CDR2 as YSLEER. Trimming pared 3 bases from V and 5 bases from J, leaving 10 bases between. This CDR3 contains 14 residues. The source material was peripheral blood, sampled in the second trimester of pregnancy. The TCR was taken from a female donor in good health, enrolled as a control in a pregnancy study. The V gene is TRBV4-3, the J gene TRBJ2-2; a possible D gene is TRBD2 (6 bases). The CDR3: CASSQAGWTGELFF. The CDR3, as DNA: TGCGCCAGCAGCCAGGCGGGATGGACCGGGGAGCTGTTTTTT.